Listed below are T cell receptor beta chains from one sample, sequenced in a study of shared clonotypes between healthy human individuals. Produced via immunoSEQ multiplex PCR; TCRdb's table is partial and in-frame only. The sample has over a million clones; around 82% are singletons. The specimen was memory CD4+ T cells from PBMCs. The origin of the receptors is a man between 18 and 29 years old in good health. Some clones in this sample may be carry-over from other donors' samples. Both conserved end residues are part of each CDR3. The order of the fields is CDR3 DNA, CDR3 protein, J gene, clone size, V gene, D gene. D genes are given only for firm matches. Expanded clones get a size class; other rows say once, few or many, or leave the size out.

TGTGCCAGCAGCTTAGCGCCAGAATTTTACGAGCAGTACTTC CASSLAPEFYEQYF TRBJ2-7 - TRBV7-8 -
TGCGCCAGCAGCGCCGGGACAGGGTATCCTGAAGCTTTCTTT CASSAGTGYPEAFF TRBJ1-1 once TRBV5-1 TRBD1
TGTGCCAGCAGTGTGTTCGGGGGTGGTGGCTACACCTTC CASSVFGGGGYTF TRBJ1-2 - TRBV25-1 -
TGTGCCGCCCGTGGACAGGAGAATCAGCCCCAGCATTTT CAARGQENQPQHF TRBJ1-5 - TRBV10-3 TRBD1
TGTGCCAGCAGCCCGTCCCGGGCAGGCTACACCTTC CASSPSRAGYTF TRBJ1-2 - TRBV5-6 -
TGTGCCAGCAGTGAACAAGGGAGGGCATTTGAGACCCAGTACTTC CASSEQGRAFETQYF TRBJ2-5 - TRBV6-1 TRBD2
TGTGCCAGTAGTATTAGACACAGGAGAGAGACCCAGTACTTC CASSIRHRRETQYF TRBJ2-5 - TRBV19 -
TGTGCCAGCAGCTTAGGGCAGAATGAAGCTTTCTTT CASSLGQNEAFF TRBJ1-1 once TRBV7-1 -
TGTGCCAGCAGTTTATTTTTCAATCAGCCCCAGCATTTT CASSLFFNQPQHF TRBJ1-5 - TRBV28 -
TGTGCCAGCAGTTCAACGGGACAGGGGGGGTACGAGCAGTACTTC CASSSTGQGGYEQYF TRBJ2-7 once TRBV6-6 TRBD1
TGTGCCAGTAGTATTAGCAACTATGGCTACACCTTC CASSISNYGYTF TRBJ1-2 - TRBV19 -
TGTGCCACCAGCAGATTCCGGGACCCCCGGGGGGCTTTCTTT CATSRFRDPRGAFF TRBJ1-1 - TRBV15 -
TGTGCCAGCAGTTTATCGGGGACGACGGGGGGGGCGTCCTACGAGCAGTACTTC CASSLSGTTGGASYEQYF TRBJ2-7 few TRBV27 TRBD2
TGCGCCAGCAGCTCTACCGGGACAGGGGTTGCCGGGGAGCTGTTTTTT CASSSTGTGVAGELFF TRBJ2-2 once TRBV5-1 TRBD1
TGTGCCAGCAGCCCGGGGACAGCTCCTGGGTACGAGCAGTACTTC CASSPGTAPGYEQYF TRBJ2-7 - TRBV5-8 TRBD1
TGTGCCAGCAGTTTAGTCTACGAGCAGTACTTC CASSLVYEQYF TRBJ2-7 - TRBV28 -
TGCGCCAGCAGCTTGGACGAGTATGGCTACACCTTC CASSLDEYGYTF TRBJ1-2 - TRBV5-1 -
TGTGCCAGCAGTGAAAGCGGGGGACCCTCCTACGAGCAGTACTTC CASSESGGPSYEQYF TRBJ2-7 - TRBV25-1 TRBD2
TGTGCCAGCAGTGGGCCACAGGGGGCTGGGGAGACCCAGTACTTC CASSGPQGAGETQYF TRBJ2-5 - TRBV28 TRBD1
TGTGCCAGCAGTCAAGACAGGGAACTTGGGGAGACCCAGTACTTC CASSQDRELGETQYF TRBJ2-5 - TRBV6-1 TRBD1
TGCGCCAGCAGCTTGGGGGCTGACACCAACTATGGCTACACCTTC CASSLGADTNYGYTF TRBJ1-2 - TRBV5-1 -
TGTGCCTGGAGTGTAAACGGACCGATCTATGGCTACACCTTC CAWSVNGPIYGYTF TRBJ1-2 - TRBV30 -
TGTGCCATCAGTGCCACTCCAGGTTTAGGGAAAGATGGCTACACCTTC CAISATPGLGKDGYTF TRBJ1-2 - TRBV6-1 -
TGTGCCTGCCAGACAGGGGCGAATCTCGCGAACACTGAAGCTTTCTTT CACQTGANLANTEAFF TRBJ1-1 - TRBV30 TRBD1
TGTGCCAGCAGTGAAGGGAGGAGGGAGCAGTTCTTC CASSEGRREQFF TRBJ2-1 - TRBV2 -
TGTGCCAGCAGCTCTCCTGCCCCAGGGGAGGGATATGGCTACACCTTC CASSSPAPGEGYGYTF TRBJ1-2 - TRBV9 -
TGTGCCTGGGGGACAGGGACGCAAGAGACCCAGTACTTC CAWGTGTQETQYF TRBJ2-5 many TRBV30 TRBD1
TGTGCCAGCAGCCAGGGCCCGGGACTAGCGGCATACAATGAGCAGTTCTTC CASSQGPGLAAYNEQFF TRBJ2-1 - TRBV4-2 TRBD2
TGTGCCAGCAGCGGTCGGACTAGGAATGCCTACAATGAGCAGTTCTTC CASSGRTRNAYNEQFF TRBJ2-1 - TRBV7-8 TRBD2
TGTGCCTGGAGGGGGACTAGCGGGAGGAGGCACAATGAGCAGTTCTTC CAWRGTSGRRHNEQFF TRBJ2-1 - TRBV30 TRBD2
TGTGCCAGCAGTTACTCCCGGGGGAGCACAGATACGCAGTATTTT CASSYSRGSTDTQYF TRBJ2-3 - TRBV6-6 -